What follows describes a single T cell receptor (beta chain). Its binding antigen is unknown. Base qualities are not recorded, but no much larger clone differs from it by a single base. The sample comes from a study of technical replicates of blood from a few donors (dated by TCRdb to about 2017). From the germline V gene, CDR1 is MNHGY and CDR2 is SAAAGT. From the cysteine through the phenylalanine, the CDR3 covers 10 amino acids. Only the CDR3 DNA stays, 30 bases, in frame from base 1. The germline ends are 12 bases apart after V is trimmed by 6 bases and J by 15 bases. The library was produced with the immunoSEQ multiplex PCR assay. Sourced from immuneACCESS, this table was stored by TCRdb with only in-frame sequences that have V and J called. A share of the clones is absent; for the studies checked, an unresolved V gene accounts for under half, and the remainder has no known explanation. The sample includes about 58,000 clones, with around 92% observed a single time. Of the sample, about 3.7% is held by the ten largest clones.

The specimen was PBMCs. This chain joins TRBV6-8 to TRBJ2-1; TRBD2 could be the D gene, as 5 bases match. This TCR was recovered from a human donor in good health. Some clones in this sample may be carry-over from other donors' samples. The DNA is TGTGCCAGCAGCCGGGGTCCTCGGTTCTTC. Translation gives CASSRGPRFF.